Each of the 2 T cell receptor beta chains below was sequenced from the same sample in a study of cytomegalovirus exposure and HLA in healthy donors. PCR involved 60 Vbeta and 13 Jbeta primers. Measured with immunoSEQ multiplex PCR; TCRdb has only the in-frame clones, and not every one. The table shows 200,000 to 250,000 clones, with about 74% occurring only once. Sequences were obtained from PBMCs. These receptors came from a man aged 40-50 years in good health and CMV-seronegative.

This CDR3 reads CASSVLDRVNTEAFF. The CDR3, as DNA: TGTGCCAGCAGCGTTCTCGACAGGGTGAACACTGAAGCTTTCTTT. The rearrangement joins TRBV9 to TRBJ1-1; 7 bases map to TRBD1. The CDR3 is made up of 15 amino acids. Germline V gives CDR1 SGDLS, CDR2 YYNGEE. J gave up 0 bases and V 2 bases, and 4 bases lay outside the gene matches.

In nucleotides, the CDR3 is TGTGCCATCAGGGAGACAGGGTCTGGAAACACCATATATTTT. This encodes CAIRETGSGNTIYF. The chain has TRBV10-3 and TRBJ1-3, with 7 bases identical to TRBD1. The CDR3 extends over 14 amino acids. Germline values: CDR1 ENHRY, CDR2 SYGVKD. The V gene end was trimmed by 6 bases and the J gene end by 1 base; junction bases not matched to a gene: 3.